The next 27 T cell receptor beta chains were all read from a single sample in a study of blood T cell repertoires in COVID-19. The assay was immunoSEQ multiplex PCR, and TCRdb's table has in-frame clones only and misses some. The table lists some 100,000 clones, more than 85% of them singletons. The sequenced material came from peripheral blood. These receptors were taken from a man aged 60 to 75 with acute or convalescent COVID-19.

This chain connects TRBV5-5 to TRBJ2-1, with D unresolved. This CDR3 comprises 16 residues. In germline, CDR1 is SGHKS, CDR2 YYEKEE (reference sequence). The V gene lost 4 bases and the J gene lost 0 bases, with 14 bases spanning the gap. The CDR3 sequence is CASSVTFLSSYNEQFF. Here the CDR3 DNA reads TGTGCCAGCAGCGTAACTTTTCTTAGCTCCTACAATGAGCAGTTCTTC.

The chain recombines TRBV19 with TRBJ1-1; D possibly corresponds to TRBD1 (5 bases). This CDR3 comprises 13 residues. Germline CDR1 and CDR2: LNHDA and SQIVND (reference sequence). Trimming pared 3 bases from V and 1 base from J, leaving 6 bases between. This chain's CDR3 is CASSIQGNTEAFF. CDR3 nucleotides: TGTGCCAGTAGTATCCAGGGGAACACTGAAGCTTTCTTT. Looking up the rest from reference TRBV19 and TRBJ1-1 gives the full variable domain: DGGITQSPKYLFRKEGQNVTLSCEQNLNHDAMYWYRQDPGQGLRLIYYSQIVNDFQKGDIAEGYSVSREKKESFPLTVTSAQKNPTAFYLCASSIQGNTEAFFGQGTRLTVV.

The chain has TRBV3-1 (or the pseudogene TRBV3-2) and TRBJ2-1; the match to TRBD2 covers 11 bases. The CDR3 totals 15 residues. The V and J ends lost 4 bases and 7 bases, in that order; junction bases with no gene match: 6. The V gene's germline CDR1 is LGHDT and CDR2 YNNKEL (reference sequence). The CDR3 DNA sequence: TGTGCCAGCAGCCTCATAGCGGGAGGGGTGAATGAGCAGTTCTTC. Its translation: CASSLIAGGVNEQFF.

V is TRBV6-5 and J is TRBJ1-2, with 7 nucleotides matching TRBD1. Looked up from germline, CDR1 is MNHEY and CDR2 is SVGAGI. V shed 6 bases and J 3 bases; nucleotides not matched to a gene: 7. CDR3 length: 14 amino acids. In DNA, the CDR3 is TGTGCCAGCAGACAGGGGCCCGGCTACTATGGCTACACCTTC. Its protein product is CASRQGPGYYGYTF.

V and J are TRBV19 and TRBJ1-2, with 8 bases fitting TRBD1. Per germline, CDR1 LNHDA and CDR2 SQIVND (reference sequence). This CDR3 spans 16 amino acids. V shed 2 bases and J 4 bases; nucleotides not matched to a gene: 9. The CDR3 sequence is CASSIFWTGSAYGYTF. The CDR3 region has the DNA TGTGCCAGTAGTATATTTTGGACAGGGTCGGCCTATGGCTACACCTTC.

The chain couples TRBV19 to TRBJ1-5; TRBD1 agrees at 11 bases. Trimming at V came to 6 bases and at J to 5 bases, leaving 9 bases not matched to a gene. The V gene's germline CDR1 is LNHDA and CDR2 SQIVND (reference sequence). The CDR3 is made up of 16 amino acids. The CDR3 sequence: CASRIPGQGGDQPQHF. The DNA of the CDR3 is TGTGCCAGTAGGATACCGGGACAGGGGGGGGATCAGCCCCAGCATTTT.

The CDR3 region is CASRVDRGSYEQYF. CDR3 DNA sequence: TGTGCCAGCAGAGTGGACAGGGGCTCCTACGAGCAGTACTTC. The chain couples TRBV2 to TRBJ2-7; 9 positions agree with TRBD1. CDR3 size: 14 residues. J gave up 0 bases and V 6 bases, and 3 bases lay outside the gene matches. Germline V lookup: CDR1 SNHLY, CDR2 FYNNEI.

The chain uses TRBV19 and TRBJ1-1, with D possibly TRBD1 on 6 matching bases. The germline V gene has CDR1 LNHDA and CDR2 SQIVND (reference sequence). The CDR3 loop spans 17 amino acids. V was cut by 6 bases and J by 1 base, with 21 bases left in between. This chain's CDR3 is CASRRSLNRVGNTEAFF. The CDR3 coding sequence is TGTGCCAGTAGACGAAGCCTAAACAGGGTCGGGAACACTGAAGCTTTCTTT.

The rearrangement uses TRBV18 and TRBJ1-2, with 10 bases lining up with TRBD1. V gave up 4 bases and J gave up 2 bases; unmatched junction bases: 1. Germline CDR1 reads KGHSH; CDR2 reads LQKENI. This CDR3 spans 14 amino acids. CDR3 sequence reads: CASSRDRGNYGYTF. DNA of the CDR3: TGTGCCAGCTCACGGGACAGGGGAAACTATGGCTACACCTTC.

V gene TRBV10-3 combines with J gene TRBJ1-2; 8 bases are a match to TRBD1. Germline CDR1 ENHRY, CDR2 SYGVKD. J gave up 3 bases and V 7 bases, and 10 bases lay outside the gene matches. The CDR3 is 15 amino acids. This CDR3 reads CAITPYSTGDYGYTF. The CDR3 coding sequence is TGTGCCATCACCCCGTACTCGACAGGGGACTATGGCTACACCTTC.

The V call is TRBV2, the J call TRBJ2-7, with TRBD2 matching over 9 bases. Trimming removed 3 bases from V and 1 base from J; junction bases left unmatched: 4. Germline loops: CDR1 SNHLY, CDR2 FYNNEI. The CDR3 loop spans 15 amino acids. The CDR3 reads CASSDETSGSYEQYV. The CDR3 DNA sequence: TGTGCCAGCAGTGACGAGACTAGCGGATCCTACGAGCAGTACGTC.

The J gene is TRBJ2-7, the V gene TRBV14; the match to TRBD1 covers 10 bases. CDR1 SGHDN and CDR2 FVKESK come from the germline V gene. Trimming removed 4 bases from V and 3 bases from J; junction bases left unmatched: 3. CDR3 length: 14 residues. In nucleotides, the CDR3 is TGTGCCAGCAGCCGGGGGACAGGGGACTACGAGCAGTACGTC. Its translation: CASSRGTGDYEQYV.

The genes are TRBV3-1 (or the pseudogene TRBV3-2) and TRBJ1-3, with a possible D match to TRBD1 (5 bases). The CDR3 totals 20 residues. Germline V gene sequence: CDR1 LGHDT, CDR2 YNNKEL (reference sequence). The V end lost 4 bases, the J end lost 0 bases, and 25 bases lay between the germline ends. The CDR3 bases are TGTGCCAGCAGCCGATCATCCGGGACGGGGACTCTCGGCTCTGGAAACACCATATATTTT. It yields the protein CASSRSSGTGTLGSGNTIYF.

This chain connects TRBV28 to TRBJ1-5; 10 nucleotides align to TRBD1. The CDR3 has 17 amino acids. Unmatched junction bases numbered 7, after V lost 1 base and J lost 4 bases. Germline V gene sequence: CDR1 MDHEN, CDR2 SYDVKM. The CDR3 nucleotides are TGTGCCAGCAGTTTATTGATAGGACAGGGGGGAAATCAGCCCCAGCATTTT. It yields the protein CASSLLIGQGGNQPQHF.

V usage is TRBV28 and J usage is TRBJ1-5, with 7 nucleotides matching TRBD1. V lost 4 bases, J lost 2 bases, and 8 bases stayed unmatched. Germline CDR1 reads MDHEN; CDR2 reads SYDVKM. This CDR3 contains 16 residues. This CDR3 reads CASSSLTGPGNQPQHF. CDR3 nucleotides: TGTGCCAGCAGTTCCTTGACAGGGCCTGGCAATCAGCCCCAGCATTTT.

This chain uses TRBV2 with TRBJ1-3; D remains unclear. V was cut by 7 bases and J by 4 bases, with 14 bases left in between. CDR3 length equals 14 residues. Germline-derived CDR1 and CDR2 are SNHLY and FYNNEI. Here the CDR3 reads CASKETSGGNTIYF. The CDR3 DNA reads as TGTGCCAGCAAAGAGACCTCGGGGGGAAACACCATATATTTT. The whole variable domain, filled in from reference TRBV2 and TRBJ1-3, reads EPEVTQTPSHQVTQMGQEVILRCVPISNHLYFYWYRQILGQKVEFLVSFYNNEISEKSEIFDDQFSVERPDGSNFTLKIRSTKLEDSAMYFCASKETSGGNTIYFGEGSWLTVV.

The chain combines TRBV5-1 with TRBJ1-4; D perhaps matches TRBD1 (6 bases). Germline V CDR1 and CDR2: SGHRS, YFSETQ. The V end was cut by 4 bases, the J end by 7 bases, with 17 bases between. The CDR3 is 15 residues long. The CDR3 is CASSSGVDRREKLFF. In DNA form, the CDR3 reads TGCGCCAGCAGCAGCGGGGTGGACAGACGTGAAAAACTGTTTTTT.

In this sample, this clone turned up a few times. This same CDR3 is encoded by further DNA sequences in the sample. The CDR3 sequence: CASSLRVNSNQPQHF. As DNA, the CDR3 is TGTGCCAGCAGCTTGAGAGTTAATAGCAATCAGCCCCAGCATTTT. The chain couples TRBV5-8 to TRBJ1-5; no reliable D call. V was clipped by 1 base and J by 0 bases, with 8 bases between them. CDR3 length: 15 amino acids. Germline values: CDR1 SGHTS, CDR2 YDEGEE.

The chain links TRBV5-1 to TRBJ1-4, with D maybe TRBD1 (5 bases). Trimming took 2 bases from V and 4 from J, leaving 12 bases between them. Germline-derived CDR1 and CDR2 are SGHRS and YFSETQ. The CDR3 consists of 15 residues. This chain's CDR3 is CASSLATDGNEKLFF. The DNA for the CDR3 is TGCGCCAGCAGCTTAGCGACAGACGGTAATGAAAAACTGTTTTTT. The whole variable domain, filled in from reference TRBV5-1 and TRBJ1-4, reads KAGVTQTPRYLIKTRGQQVTLSCSPISGHRSVSWYQQTPGQGLQFLFEYFSETQRNKGNFPGRFSGRQFSNSRSEMNVSTLELGDSALYLCASSLATDGNEKLFFGSGTQLSVL.

The rearrangement links TRBV12-3 or TRBV12-4 to TRBJ1-1; no firm D call. CDR3 length equals 13 residues. Trimming pared 3 bases from V and 4 bases from J, leaving 9 bases between. CDR3 residues: CASSFREGTEAFF. In nucleotides, the CDR3 is TGTGCCAGCAGTTTTAGGGAGGGCACTGAAGCTTTCTTT.

The rearrangement uses TRBV28 and TRBJ1-1, with 7 bases matching TRBD1. The CDR3 has 14 residues. Germline V gives CDR1 MDHEN, CDR2 SYDVKM. With V trimmed by 6 bases and J by 1 base, 5 bases remained unmatched. The CDR3 DNA reads as TGTGCCAGCAGCCGACAGGGACCGAACACTGAAGCTTTCTTT. Translation: CASSRQGPNTEAFF.

Here the CDR3 reads CASSEGGQPQHF. The DNA for the CDR3 is TGTGCCAGCAGTGAAGGGGGACAACCCCAGCATTTT. J is TRBJ1-5 and V is TRBV25-1, with a tentative D call TRBD1 (6 bases). The CDR3 length is 12 residues. The V gene lost 2 bases and the J gene lost 10 bases, with 9 bases spanning the gap. Germline V lookup: CDR1 MGHDK, CDR2 SYGVNS. Using reference TRBV25-1 and TRBJ1-5 for the parts outside the CDR3, the full variable domain is EADIYQTPRYLVIGTGKKITLECSQTMGHDKMYWYQQDPGMELHLIHYSYGVNSTEKGDLSSESTVSRIRTEHFPLTLESARPSHTSQYLCASSEGGQPQHFGDGTRLSIL.

CDR3 in amino acids: CASSSRGSGANVLTF. CDR3 nucleotide sequence: TGTGCCAGCAGCTCGCGGGGCTCTGGGGCCAACGTCCTGACTTTC. V and J are TRBV13 and TRBJ2-6; tentatively, D is TRBD2 (6 bases). V shed 4 bases and J shed 0 bases, with 7 bases lying between them. The germline CDR1 and CDR2 sequences are PRHDT and FYEKMQ (reference sequence). The CDR3 is made up of 15 amino acids.

V gene TRBV10-3 combines with J gene TRBJ1-1; 11 nucleotides line up with TRBD1. CDR1 and CDR2 from the germline V gene are ENHRY and SYGVKD. V dropped 7 bases and J dropped 6; count of bases not matched to a gene: 4. The CDR3 spans 13 residues. The CDR3 protein is CAIIPGQGAEAFF. For the CDR3, the DNA is TGTGCCATCATCCCGGGACAGGGGGCTGAAGCTTTCTTT.

The chain couples TRBV13 to TRBJ1-1; D is unresolved. Looked up from germline, CDR1 is PRHDT and CDR2 is FYEKMQ (reference sequence). The CDR3 is 13 residues long. V dropped 1 base and J dropped 5 bases, with 8 bases sitting between them. CDR3 DNA sequence: TGTGCCAGCAGCTTAGTAGTGACAACTGAAGCTTTCTTT. Translated: CASSLVVTTEAFF.

V is TRBV6-4 and J is TRBJ1-3, with a tentative D call TRBD1 (6 bases). From germline, CDR1 is MRHNA and CDR2 SNTAGT. The V end was cut by 0 bases, the J end by 0 bases, with 12 bases between. This CDR3 has 17 residues. CDR3: CASSDSIWTDSGNTIYF. In DNA form, the CDR3 reads TGTGCCAGCAGTGACTCGATCTGGACAGACTCTGGAAACACCATATATTTT.

The chain couples TRBV19 to TRBJ1-6; tentatively, D is TRBD1 (6 bases). V lost 7 bases, J lost 6 bases, and 13 bases lay in between. The germline V gene encodes CDR1 LNHDA and CDR2 SQIVND (reference sequence). The CDR3 runs to 14 residues. The CDR3 loop is CASKLTGSNSPLHF. The CDR3 nucleotides are TGTGCCAGTAAGCTAACAGGGAGTAATTCACCCCTCCACTTT.